This T cell receptor (beta chain) derives from a study of shared clonotypes between healthy human individuals. Across the study: Two women and a few men aged 18 to 49 served as donors. For every donor, three CD4 naive, three CD4 memory, two CD8 naive and one CD8 memory plates were used.

Several immunoSEQ 96-well plates shared each subset's DNA, each plate a replicate. Using approximately 190 ng DNA, 30,000 or so T cell genomes, the sorted-subset replicate PCRs were run. Using immunoSEQ multiplex PCR, the repertoire was profiled, and TCRdb retains in-frame clones only, with some absent. The sample carries more than 2,000,000 clones, approximately 95% recorded once. The V gene's germline CDR1 is SGHNT and CDR2 YENEEA. This CDR3 has 16 amino acids. Trimming took 4 bases from V and 2 from J, leaving 18 bases between them. What was sequenced was naive CD4+ T cells from PBMCs. The subset: CD45RA+ positively selected. V usage is TRBV11-3 and J usage is TRBJ2-7; either TRBD1 or TRBD2 may fit D (5 bases each). The clonotype originates from a man aged 18 to 29 in good health. Some clones in this sample may be carry-over from other donors' samples. CDR3 in DNA: TGTGCCAGCAGCTCCGCCCCCCGGGACGGGACCTACGAGCAGTACTTC. Its protein product is CASSSAPRDGTYEQYF. Supplemented by reference TRBV11-3 and TRBJ2-7, the full variable domain reads EAGVVQSPRYKIIEKKQPVAFWCNPISGHNTLYWYLQNLGQGPELLIRYENEEAVDDSQLPKDRFSAERLKGVDSTLKIQPAELGDSAVYLCASSSAPRDGTYEQYFGPGTRLTVT.